Below are 23 T cell receptor beta chains sequenced from a single sample in a study of regulatory T cells in long-lasting Graves disease. Relying on iRepertoire HTBI primers and Arm-PCR of CDR3 regions, the team built TCR beta libraries. One entry per CDR3 protein results from TCRdb running MiXCR on the multiplex PCR reads. The data show hundreds of thousands of distinct CDR3 sequences, with around 21% seen just once and 20% to 25% held by the top ten. This sample's time point: persistent/refractory GD, antithyroid drugs over 5 years with positive TRAb. RNA from PBMCs was the source of the TCR library. The starting material was peripheral blood mononuclear cells (PBMCs), obtained when the disease was refractory, from a patient treated with antithyroid drugs. The receptor set was obtained from a female donor with Graves disease.

This chain joins TRBV10-2 and TRBJ2-7; D remains ambiguous. The V end was cut by 6 bases, the J end by 7 bases, with 10 bases between. In germline, CDR1 is WSHSY, CDR2 SAAADI. The CDR3 consists of 11 residues. In nucleotides, the CDR3 is TGCGCCAGCAGACGGGCACTAGAGCAGTACTTC. This translates into CASRRALEQYF.

This clonotype was seen a handful of times. The chain links TRBV6-1 to TRBJ1-1; possibly TRBD1 for D (5 bases). CDR1 is MNHNS, CDR2 SASEGT, per germline. The CDR3 covers 16 residues. V was clipped by 6 bases and J by 0 bases, with 17 bases between them. Written as DNA, the CDR3 is TGTGCCAGCAGCTCCACGACAGAGGGCTTGAACACTGAAGCTTTCTTT. As protein: CASSSTTEGLNTEAFF.

This clonotype was observed at least ten times. The gene calls are TRBV29-1 and TRBJ1-2; 7 positions match TRBD1. This CDR3 is 13 amino acids long. The V and J ends lost 3 bases and 8 bases, in that order; junction bases with no gene match: 9. Germline V CDR1 and CDR2: SQVTM, ANQGSEA. The CDR3 loop reads CSVEETGEQGYTF. The CDR3 bases are TGCAGCGTTGAGGAAACAGGGGAACAAGGCTACACCTTC.

This chain joins TRBV7-2 and TRBJ2-7, with 9 bases identical to TRBD1. Germline V CDR1 and CDR2: SGHTA, FQGNSA. Trimming cost V 5 bases and J 9 bases; bases outside gene matches: 14. The CDR3 is 15 amino acids. CDR3 sequence (DNA): TGTGCCAGCAGCCAACCGGGACAGGGCGCGTTTCGGCAGTACTTC. This gives the protein CASSQPGQGAFRQYF.

The chain combines TRBV6-2 or TRBV6-3 with TRBJ1-5, with D perhaps matching TRBD1 (6 bases). Trimming stripped 7 bases from V and 4 bases from J, with 14 bases between. CDR1 is MNHEY, CDR2 SVGEGT, per germline. The CDR3 is 14 amino acids. The CDR3 is CASTTTGGNQPQHF. The CDR3, as DNA: TGTGCCAGCACAACGACAGGCGGGAATCAGCCCCAGCATTTT.

In its sample, this clonotype was seen once. The chain joins TRBV6-2 or TRBV6-3 to TRBJ1-5, with D perhaps matching TRBD1 (5 bases). Looked up from germline, CDR1 is MNHEY and CDR2 is SVGEGT. V lost 8 bases, J lost 4 bases, and 9 bases lay in between. This CDR3 has 12 amino acids. The CDR3 DNA is TGTGCCAGCCGGGGGATTAATCAGCCCCAGCATTTT. Translation: CASRGINQPQHF.

This clonotype came up many times. The chain combines TRBV12-3 or TRBV12-4 with TRBJ2-7; D possibly corresponds to TRBD2 (5 bases). The V end was cut by 7 bases, the J end by 1 base, with 14 bases between. This CDR3 has 14 residues. The DNA of the CDR3 is TGTGCCAGCACCCTATCCGCGGGTTCCTACGAGCAGTACTTC. It translates to CASTLSAGSYEQYF.

This clonotype was detected a few times. The CDR3 DNA follows: TGTGCCAGCTCAGGCTTACTAGCGACGAACACCGGGGAGCTGTTTTTT. It is translated as CASSGLLATNTGELFF. The genes are TRBV18 and TRBJ2-2; 7 bases map to TRBD2. Trimming took 5 bases from V and 0 from J; bases not matched to a gene: 6. Germline values: CDR1 KGHSH, CDR2 LQKENI. The CDR3 consists of 16 residues.

This clonotype turned up a few times. The V call is TRBV6-1, the J call TRBJ2-7, with TRBD1 identical over 8 bases. The J segment lost 2 bases and the V segment lost 6 bases, leaving 12 bases of the junction unmatched. CDR3 length: 16 amino acids. Germline lookup yields CDR1 MNHNS and CDR2 SASEGT. CDR3 loop: CASRLGQGLIPYEQYF. The DNA of the CDR3 is TGTGCCAGCAGACTTGGACAGGGTTTAATTCCCTACGAGCAGTACTTC.

This clonotype has at least ten counts. V and J are TRBV30 and TRBJ2-7; D is ambiguous. V lost 1 base, J lost 2 bases, and 9 bases lay in between. Germline V gene data show CDR1 as GTSNPN and CDR2 as SVGIG (reference sequence). The CDR3 consists of 13 residues. CDR3 region: CAWSEQIAYEQYF. The CDR3 region has the DNA TGTGCCTGGAGTGAACAGATTGCCTACGAGCAGTACTTC.

The sample holds a few counts of this clonotype. This chain joins TRBV6-1 and TRBJ2-7; D uncertain. Germline loops: CDR1 MNHNS, CDR2 SASEGT. This CDR3 is 15 amino acids long. The V and J ends lost 4 bases and 0 bases respectively, with 13 bases between them. The CDR3 DNA reads TGTGCCAGCAGTGCGGATACACTAAGCTCCTACGAGCAGTACTTC. Residues: CASSADTLSSYEQYF.

This clonotype was recorded many times. The rearrangement uses TRBV24-1 and TRBJ2-5, with D perhaps assigned TRBD1 or TRBD2 (6 bases each). This CDR3 has 15 amino acids. V was shortened by 4 bases and J by 2 bases, with 13 bases between the two germline ends. Germline V CDR1 and CDR2: KGHDR, SFDVKD. Here the CDR3 DNA reads TGTGCCACCAGTGACCGGGGGCGCGGACAAGAGACCCAGTACTTC. This encodes CATSDRGRGQETQYF.

This clonotype was recorded at least ten times. This sequence joins TRBV12-3 or TRBV12-4 and TRBJ2-4; TRBD1 might be the D (6 bases). V was shortened by 6 bases and J by 6 bases, with 12 bases between the two germline ends. This CDR3 is built from 13 residues. DNA for the CDR3: TGTGCCAGCAGCCGGGACACCTCAAACATTCAGTACTTC. Amino acid sequence: CASSRDTSNIQYF.

A remark on this clonotype: This could be a read error, since a much larger clone is one nucleotide away. This chain connects TRBV3-1 to TRBJ2-4, with D hard to call. Germline V gene lookup returns CDR1 LGHDT and CDR2 YNNKEL (reference sequence). V was trimmed by 3 bases and J by 9 bases, leaving 15 bases between them. This CDR3 spans 14 amino acids. The CDR3 loop is CASSHLRCRGIQYF. The CDR3 region has the DNA TGTGCCAGCAGCCATTTGAGGTGCAGAGGCATTCAGTACTTC.

This clonotype was found a few times. The chain carries TRBV20-1 and TRBJ1-5; D possibly corresponds to TRBD1 (5 bases). V was trimmed by 5 bases and J by 3 bases, leaving 23 bases between them. CDR1 and CDR2 from the germline V gene are DFQATT and SNEGSKA (reference sequence). CDR3 length: 17 amino acids. This CDR3 is CSAPVGASSAFNQPQHF. In nucleotides, the CDR3 is TGCAGTGCTCCCGTCGGGGCAAGCTCAGCTTTCAATCAGCCCCAGCATTTT.

At least ten counts were recorded for this clonotype. CDR3 coding DNA: TGCGCCAGCAGTGAGAAGGGGCACGACTACGAGCAGTACTTC. This gives the protein CASSEKGHDYEQYF. The rearrangement links TRBV10-2 to TRBJ2-7; D may be TRBD1 (5 bases). Deletions cut 2 bases from V and 3 bases from J, with 11 bases between. The CDR3 extends over 14 amino acids. Germline assignment: CDR1 WSHSY and CDR2 SAAADI.

This clonotype was detected ten times or more. This sequence joins TRBV12-5 and TRBJ1-1; D not resolved. Germline V gene data show CDR1 as LGHNT and CDR2 as FRNRAP. Trimming removed 0 bases at V and 8 bases at J, with 4 bases between. The CDR3 extends over 11 amino acids. The CDR3 DNA follows: TGTGCTAGTGGTTTGGTACTCGAAGCTTTCTTT. Its translation: CASGLVLEAFF.

J is TRBJ2-2 and V is TRBV29-1, with D perhaps TRBD1 or TRBD2 (6 bases each). The CDR3 has 13 residues. Germline-derived CDR1 and CDR2 are SQVTM and ANQGSEA. The ends were cut back, 2 bases at V and 6 bases at J, with 10 bases in the middle. CDR3 nucleotides: TGCAGCGTTGAACAGGGGAGGTCCGGGGAGCTGTTTTTT. The encoded protein is CSVEQGRSGELFF.

V usage is TRBV19 and J usage is TRBJ2-7; a possible D gene is TRBD1 (6 bases). CDR1 is LNHDA and CDR2 is SQIVND in the germline V gene (reference sequence). The V and J ends lost 5 bases and 3 bases respectively, with 11 bases between them. The CDR3 totals 13 residues. As DNA, the CDR3 is TGTGCCAGTAGTGGGGACATGAACTACGAGCAGTACTTC. Its translation: CASSGDMNYEQYF.

J is TRBJ2-7 and V is TRBV7-2; TRBD2 aligns across 7 bases. CDR1 SGHTA and CDR2 FQGNSA come from the germline V gene. The CDR3 totals 18 residues. V was pared by 2 bases and J by 1 base, with 14 bases of the junction left unmatched. The CDR3 loop reads CASSLWGGGRSLSYEQYF. CDR3 coding DNA: TGTGCCAGCAGCTTATGGGGGGGGGGTCGCTCCTTATCCTACGAGCAGTACTTC.

The table lists this clonotype with a few counts. The chain is built from TRBV7-9 and TRBJ2-5; D ambiguous. CDR3 size: 13 residues. The germline CDR1 and CDR2 sequences are SEHNR and FQNEAQ (reference sequence). The germline V and J ends were trimmed by 7 bases and 4 bases, with 13 bases remaining between them. The CDR3 protein is CASKPDLGETQYF. The DNA for the CDR3 is TGTGCCAGCAAACCGGACCTGGGAGAGACCCAGTACTTC.

This clonotype has a count of ten or more. The chain employs TRBV6-2 or TRBV6-3 and TRBJ1-6; D unresolved. Germline lookup yields CDR1 MNHEY and CDR2 SVGEGT. Trimming removed 4 bases from V and 7 bases from J, with 5 bases in between. This CDR3 has 12 residues. The CDR3 sequence: CASSWRNSPLHF. CDR3 in DNA: TGTGCCAGCAGTTGGAGGAATTCACCCCTCCACTTT.

This clonotype was observed many times. The chain recombines TRBV5-1 with TRBJ2-2; D is undetermined. CDR1 SGHRS and CDR2 YFSETQ come from the germline V gene. There are 15 residues in the CDR3. Trimming left V 1 base short and J 7 bases short, with 14 bases between. The CDR3 is CASSLPTQRGGELFF. For the CDR3, the DNA is TGCGCCAGCAGCTTGCCGACCCAAAGAGGCGGGGAGCTGTTTTTT.